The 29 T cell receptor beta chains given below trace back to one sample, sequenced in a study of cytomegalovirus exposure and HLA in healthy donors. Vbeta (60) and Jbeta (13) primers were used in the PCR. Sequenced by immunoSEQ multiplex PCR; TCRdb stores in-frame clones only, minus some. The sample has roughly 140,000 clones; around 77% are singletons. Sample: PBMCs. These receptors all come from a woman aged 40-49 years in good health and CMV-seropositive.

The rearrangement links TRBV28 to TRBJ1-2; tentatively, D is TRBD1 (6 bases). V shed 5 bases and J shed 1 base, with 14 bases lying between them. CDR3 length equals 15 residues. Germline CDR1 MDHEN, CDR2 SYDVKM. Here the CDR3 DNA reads TGTGCCAGCAGTACTACCGGGACAAATAACTATGGCTACACCTTC. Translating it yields CASSTTGTNNYGYTF.

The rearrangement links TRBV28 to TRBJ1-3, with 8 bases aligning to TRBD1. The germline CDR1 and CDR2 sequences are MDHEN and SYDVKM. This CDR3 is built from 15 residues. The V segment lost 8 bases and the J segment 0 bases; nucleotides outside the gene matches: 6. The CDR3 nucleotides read TGTGCCAGCGGGGGGGGACAGGCCTCTGGAAACACCATATATTTT. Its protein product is CASGGGQASGNTIYF.

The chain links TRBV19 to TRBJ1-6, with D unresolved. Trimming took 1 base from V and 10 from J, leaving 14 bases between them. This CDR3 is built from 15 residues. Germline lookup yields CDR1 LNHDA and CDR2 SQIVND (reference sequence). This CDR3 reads CASSIGGNLESPLHF. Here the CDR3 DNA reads TGTGCCAGTAGTATAGGAGGAAACCTGGAATCACCCCTCCACTTT.

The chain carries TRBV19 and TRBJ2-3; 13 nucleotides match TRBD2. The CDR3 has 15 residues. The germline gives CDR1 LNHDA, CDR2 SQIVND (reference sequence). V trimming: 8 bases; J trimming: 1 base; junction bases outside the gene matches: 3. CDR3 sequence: CASGGLAGGTDTQYF. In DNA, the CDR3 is TGTGCCAGTGGCGGACTAGCGGGGGGCACAGATACGCAGTATTTT.

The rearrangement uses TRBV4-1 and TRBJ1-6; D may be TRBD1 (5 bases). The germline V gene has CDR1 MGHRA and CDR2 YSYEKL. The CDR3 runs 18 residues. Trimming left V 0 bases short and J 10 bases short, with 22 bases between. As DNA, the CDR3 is TGCGCCAGCAGCCAAGATATGGCCAGGGCCCAGGGTGGCTCACCCCTCCACTTT. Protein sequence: CASSQDMARAQGGSPLHF.

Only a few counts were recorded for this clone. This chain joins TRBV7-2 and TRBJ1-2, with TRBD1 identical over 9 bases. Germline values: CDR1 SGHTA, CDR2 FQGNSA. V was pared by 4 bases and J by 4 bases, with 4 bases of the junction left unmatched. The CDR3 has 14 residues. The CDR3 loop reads CASSSTGGSYGYTF. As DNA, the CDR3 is TGTGCCAGCAGCTCCACAGGGGGCTCCTATGGCTACACCTTC.

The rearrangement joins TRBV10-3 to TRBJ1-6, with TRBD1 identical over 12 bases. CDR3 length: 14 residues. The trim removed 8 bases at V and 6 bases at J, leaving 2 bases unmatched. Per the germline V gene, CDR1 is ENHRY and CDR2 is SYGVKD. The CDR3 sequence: CAIGTGGSNSPLHF. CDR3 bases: TGTGCCATCGGGACAGGGGGCAGTAATTCACCCCTCCACTTT.

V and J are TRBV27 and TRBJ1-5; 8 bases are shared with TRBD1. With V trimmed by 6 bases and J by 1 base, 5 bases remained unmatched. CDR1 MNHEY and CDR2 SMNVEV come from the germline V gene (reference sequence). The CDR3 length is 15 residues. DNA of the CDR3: TGTGCCAGCAGGGACCAGGGGGCCAGCAATCAGCCCCAGCATTTT. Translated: CASRDQGASNQPQHF.

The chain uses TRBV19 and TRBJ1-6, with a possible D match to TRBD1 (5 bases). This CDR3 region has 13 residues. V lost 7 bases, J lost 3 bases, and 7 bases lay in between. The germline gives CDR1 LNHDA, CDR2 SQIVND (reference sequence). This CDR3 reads CASTTDYNSPLHF. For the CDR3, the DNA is TGTGCCAGTACGACAGACTATAATTCACCCCTCCACTTT.

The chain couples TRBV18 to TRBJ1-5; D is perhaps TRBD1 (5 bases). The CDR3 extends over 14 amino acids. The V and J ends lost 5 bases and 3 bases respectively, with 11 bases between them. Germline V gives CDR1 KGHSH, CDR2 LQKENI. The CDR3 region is CASSSGTHNQPQHF. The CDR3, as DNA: TGTGCCAGCTCAAGCGGGACTCACAATCAGCCCCAGCATTTT.

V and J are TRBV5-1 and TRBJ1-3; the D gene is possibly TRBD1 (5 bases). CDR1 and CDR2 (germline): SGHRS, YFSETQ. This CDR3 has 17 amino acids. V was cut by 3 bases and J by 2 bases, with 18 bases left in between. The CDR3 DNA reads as TGCGCCAGCAGCTCGATGCGCGGGGGTAGCGCTGGAAACACCATATATTTT. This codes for CASSSMRGGSAGNTIYF. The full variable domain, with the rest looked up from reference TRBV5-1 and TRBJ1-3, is KAGVTQTPRYLIKTRGQQVTLSCSPISGHRSVSWYQQTPGQGLQFLFEYFSETQRNKGNFPGRFSGRQFSNSRSEMNVSTLELGDSALYLCASSSMRGGSAGNTIYFGEGSWLTVV.

CDR3 sequence: CASSLGGWAGGTDTQYF. CDR3 in DNA: TGTGCCAGCAGCTTAGGCGGTTGGGCGGGGGGCACAGATACGCAGTATTTT. The chain has TRBV11-3 and TRBJ2-3; 7 positions agree with TRBD2. V lost 1 base to trimming and J lost 1 base; unmatched junction nucleotides: 8. This CDR3 is built from 17 residues. CDR1 and CDR2 from the germline V gene are SGHNT and YENEEA.

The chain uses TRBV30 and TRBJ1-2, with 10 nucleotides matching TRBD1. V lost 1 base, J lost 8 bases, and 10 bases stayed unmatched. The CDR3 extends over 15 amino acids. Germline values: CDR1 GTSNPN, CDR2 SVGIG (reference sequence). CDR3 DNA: TGTGCCTGGAGTGCTACTACGACAGGGGGCGACGGCTACACCTTC. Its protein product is CAWSATTTGGDGYTF. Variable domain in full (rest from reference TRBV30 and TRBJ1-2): SQTIHQWPATLVQPVGSPLSLECTVEGTSNPNLYWYRQAAGRGLQLLFYSVGIGQISSEVPQNLSASRPQDRQFILSSKKLLLSDSGFYLCAWSATTTGGDGYTFGSGTRLTVV.

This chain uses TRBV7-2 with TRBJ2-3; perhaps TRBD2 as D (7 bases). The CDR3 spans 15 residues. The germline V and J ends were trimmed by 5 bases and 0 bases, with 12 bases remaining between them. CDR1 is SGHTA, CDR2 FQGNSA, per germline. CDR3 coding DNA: TGTGCCAGCAGCGACAGGACTAGTAGCACAGATACGCAGTATTTT. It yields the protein CASSDRTSSTDTQYF.

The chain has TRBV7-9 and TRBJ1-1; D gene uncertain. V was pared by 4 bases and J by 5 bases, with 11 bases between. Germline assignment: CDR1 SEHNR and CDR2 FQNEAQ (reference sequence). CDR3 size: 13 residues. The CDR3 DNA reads TGTGCCAGCAGCTCCGGAGAGGGAACTGAAGCTTTCTTT. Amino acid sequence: CASSSGEGTEAFF.

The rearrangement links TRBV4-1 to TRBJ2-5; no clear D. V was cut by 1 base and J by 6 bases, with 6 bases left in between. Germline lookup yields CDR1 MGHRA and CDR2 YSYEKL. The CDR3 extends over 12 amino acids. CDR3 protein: CASSQGRQTQYF. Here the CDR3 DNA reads TGCGCCAGCAGCCAAGGGCGGCAGACCCAGTACTTC.

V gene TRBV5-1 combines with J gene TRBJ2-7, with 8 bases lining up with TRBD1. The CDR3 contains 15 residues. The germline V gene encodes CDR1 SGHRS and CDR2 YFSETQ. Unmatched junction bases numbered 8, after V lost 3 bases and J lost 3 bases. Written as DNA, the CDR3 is TGCGCCAGCAGCTCATCCGGGACAGGATTCTACGAGCAGTACTTC. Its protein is CASSSSGTGFYEQYF.

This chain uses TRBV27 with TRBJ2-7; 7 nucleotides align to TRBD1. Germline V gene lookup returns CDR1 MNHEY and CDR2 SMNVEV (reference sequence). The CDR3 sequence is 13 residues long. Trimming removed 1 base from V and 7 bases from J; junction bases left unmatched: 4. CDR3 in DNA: TGTGCCAGCAGTTTATACGACAGGGAAGAGCAGTACTTC. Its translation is CASSLYDREEQYF.

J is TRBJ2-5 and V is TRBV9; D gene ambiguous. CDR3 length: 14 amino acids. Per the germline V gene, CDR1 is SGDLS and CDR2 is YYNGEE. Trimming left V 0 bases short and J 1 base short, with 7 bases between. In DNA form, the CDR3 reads TGTGCCAGCAGCGTAGAACATTTCCAAGAGACCCAGTACTTC. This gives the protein CASSVEHFQETQYF.

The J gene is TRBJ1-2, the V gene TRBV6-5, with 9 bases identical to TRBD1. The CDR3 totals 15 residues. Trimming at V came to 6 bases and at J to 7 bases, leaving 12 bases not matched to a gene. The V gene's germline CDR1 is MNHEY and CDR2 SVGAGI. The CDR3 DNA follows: TGTGCCAGCAGCCCTTTAACAGGGGGCGCGATTGGCTACACCTTC. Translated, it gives CASSPLTGGAIGYTF.

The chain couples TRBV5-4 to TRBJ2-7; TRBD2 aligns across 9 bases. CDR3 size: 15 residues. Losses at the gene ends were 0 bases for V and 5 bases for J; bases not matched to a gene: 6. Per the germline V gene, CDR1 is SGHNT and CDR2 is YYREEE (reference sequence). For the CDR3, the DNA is TGTGCCAGCAGCTTGGGGCGGGGGGGCCTGGACGAGCAGTACTTC. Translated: CASSLGRGGLDEQYF.

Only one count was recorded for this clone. The CDR3 bases are TGTGCCAGCAGGGGACAGCGTCACGAGACCCAGTACTTC. Translated: CASRGQRHETQYF. This sequence joins TRBV21-1 and TRBJ2-5; the DNA was not compared with TRBD1, the D call given in the table. TRBV21-1 is a recognized pseudogene. The CDR3 extends over 13 amino acids.

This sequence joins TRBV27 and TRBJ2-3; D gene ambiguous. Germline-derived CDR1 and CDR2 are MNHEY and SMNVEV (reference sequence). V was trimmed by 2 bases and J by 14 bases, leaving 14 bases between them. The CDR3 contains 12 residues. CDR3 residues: CASSLPGSGLYF. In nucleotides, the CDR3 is TGTGCCAGCAGTTTACCAGGTAGTGGATTGTATTTT.

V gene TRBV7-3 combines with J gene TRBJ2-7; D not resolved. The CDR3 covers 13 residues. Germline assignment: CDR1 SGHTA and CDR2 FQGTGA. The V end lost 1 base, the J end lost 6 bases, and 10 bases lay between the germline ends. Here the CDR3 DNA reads TGTGCCAGCAGCTTAATATCGGCAGGCGAGCAGTACTTC. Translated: CASSLISAGEQYF. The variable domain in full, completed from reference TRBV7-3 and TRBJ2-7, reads GAGVSQTPSNKVTEKGKYVELRCDPISGHTALYWYRQSLGQGPEFLIYFQGTGAADDSGLPNDRFFAVRPEGSVSTLKIQRTERGDSAVYLCASSLISAGEQYFGPGTRLTVT.

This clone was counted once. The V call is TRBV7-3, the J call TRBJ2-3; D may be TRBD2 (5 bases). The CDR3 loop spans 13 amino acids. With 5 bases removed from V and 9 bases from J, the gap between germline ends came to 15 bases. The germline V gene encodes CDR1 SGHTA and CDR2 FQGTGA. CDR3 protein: CASSPGPPGTQYF. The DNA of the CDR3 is TGTGCCAGCAGCCCCGGGCCTCCGGGGACGCAGTATTTT.

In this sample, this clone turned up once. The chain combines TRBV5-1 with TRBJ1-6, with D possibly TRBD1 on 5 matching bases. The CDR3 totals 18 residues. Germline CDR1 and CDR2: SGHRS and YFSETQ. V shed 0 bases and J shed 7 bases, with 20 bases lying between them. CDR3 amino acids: CASSLGDQGAGRNSPLHF. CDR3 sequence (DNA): TGCGCCAGCAGCTTGGGGGATCAGGGTGCGGGACGGAATTCACCCCTCCACTTT.

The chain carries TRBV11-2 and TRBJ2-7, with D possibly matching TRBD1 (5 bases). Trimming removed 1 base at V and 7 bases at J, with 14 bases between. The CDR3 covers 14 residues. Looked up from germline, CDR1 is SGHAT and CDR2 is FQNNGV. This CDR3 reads CASSLVPWGKEQYF. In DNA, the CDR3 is TGTGCCAGCAGCTTAGTCCCTTGGGGCAAAGAGCAGTACTTC.

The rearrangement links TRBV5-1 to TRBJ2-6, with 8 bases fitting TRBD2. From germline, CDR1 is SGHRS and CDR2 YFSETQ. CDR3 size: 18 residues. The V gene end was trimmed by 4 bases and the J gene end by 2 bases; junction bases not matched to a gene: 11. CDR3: CASSPQSGGLAGANVLTF. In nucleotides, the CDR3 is TGCGCCAGCAGCCCCCAGTCGGGGGGGCTAGCTGGGGCCAACGTCCTGACTTTC.

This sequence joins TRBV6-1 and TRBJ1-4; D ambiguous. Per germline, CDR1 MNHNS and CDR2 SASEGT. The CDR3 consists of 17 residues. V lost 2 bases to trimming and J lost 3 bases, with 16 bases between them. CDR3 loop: CASSEPPVLPANEKLFF. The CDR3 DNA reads TGTGCCAGCAGTGAACCGCCAGTCCTCCCCGCTAATGAAAAACTGTTTTTT.